The 25 T cell receptor beta chains given below trace back to one sample, sequenced in a study of cytomegalovirus exposure and HLA in healthy donors. 13 Jbeta primers and 60 Vbeta primers were used for the PCR. Profiling relied on immunoSEQ multiplex PCR, and the TCRdb table lists in-frame clones only, not all of them. The sample lists about 160,000 clones; less than 80% were seen once. Sequencing was carried out using PBMCs. The origin of the receptors is a man aged 40-49 years in good health and CMV-seronegative.

The chain recombines TRBV7-9 with TRBJ2-5, with D perhaps matching TRBD1 (6 bases). The J call may not be correct, given that the DNA end is closer to TRBJ2-7. This CDR3 is built from 14 residues. The germline gives CDR1 SEHNR, CDR2 FQNEAQ (reference sequence). The CDR3 region is CASSPRGGIYEQYF. As DNA, the CDR3 is TGTGCCAGCAGCCCACGAGGGGGAATCTACGAGCAGTACTTC.

The chain joins TRBV6-1 to TRBJ1-2, with D perhaps TRBD1 (6 bases). The ends were cut back, 0 bases at V and 7 bases at J, with 9 bases in the middle. Germline CDR1 reads MNHNS; CDR2 reads SASEGT. This CDR3 spans 13 amino acids. The CDR3 protein is CASSEARGGGYTF. CDR3 nucleotides: TGTGCCAGCAGTGAAGCGCGAGGGGGTGGCTACACCTTC.

The chain couples TRBV9 to TRBJ2-1; 11 positions match TRBD2. V was pared by 8 bases and J by 9 bases, with 13 bases of the junction left unmatched. This CDR3 has 15 amino acids. From germline, CDR1 is SGDLS and CDR2 YYNGEE. The CDR3 DNA is TGTGCCAGTCACTTAACCGGGACTAGCGGTGGTGAGCAGTTCTTC. This sequence encodes CASHLTGTSGGEQFF. Looking up the rest from reference TRBV9 and TRBJ2-1 gives the full variable domain: DSGVTQTPKHLITATGQRVTLRCSPRSGDLSVYWYQQSLDQGLQFLIQYYNGEERAKGNILERFSAQQFPDLHSELNLSSLELGDSALYFCASHLTGTSGGEQFFGPGTRLTVL.

This rearrangement joins TRBV7-9 to TRBJ1-4, with 10 positions matching TRBD1. The CDR3 loop spans 14 amino acids. The V gene's germline CDR1 is SEHNR and CDR2 FQNEAQ (reference sequence). V shed 2 bases, J shed 8 bases, and the junction held 2 bases outside the gene matches. CDR3 amino acids: CASSLPGQGEKLFF. Here the CDR3 DNA reads TGTGCCAGCAGCTTACCGGGACAGGGGGAAAAACTGTTTTTT. The full variable domain, its missing parts supplied by reference TRBV7-9 and TRBJ1-4, is DTGVSQNPRHKITKRGQNVTFRCDPISEHNRLYWYRQTLGQGPEFLTYFQNEAQLEKSRLLSDRFSAERPKGSFSTLEIQRTEQGDSAMYLCASSLPGQGEKLFFGSGTQLSVL.

The CDR3 reads CASSEWETGERRDGYTF. CDR3 DNA: TGTGCCAGCAGTGAATGGGAAACAGGGGAAAGGAGGGATGGCTACACCTTC. The rearrangement links TRBV6-1 to TRBJ1-2; 7 bases map to TRBD1. The V segment lost 2 bases and the J segment 6 bases; nucleotides outside the gene matches: 15. The germline gives CDR1 MNHNS, CDR2 SASEGT. The CDR3 is made up of 17 amino acids.

The chain carries TRBV2 and TRBJ2-3, with TRBD2 as a possible D gene (5 bases). V lost 4 bases to trimming and J lost 8 bases, with 13 bases between them. The germline V gene has CDR1 SNHLY and CDR2 FYNNEI. This CDR3 has 13 residues. CDR3 region: CASSVLGSVTQYF. CDR3 nucleotide sequence: TGTGCCAGCAGTGTACTAGGATCCGTTACGCAGTATTTT. Full variable domain (remainder filled in from reference TRBV2 and TRBJ2-3): EPEVTQTPSHQVTQMGQEVILRCVPISNHLYFYWYRQILGQKVEFLVSFYNNEISEKSEIFDDQFSVERPDGSNFTLKIRSTKLEDSAMYFCASSVLGSVTQYFGPGTRLTVL.

The CDR3 loop reads CAWSSWRVANSPLHF. The CDR3 DNA follows: TGTGCCTGGAGTTCCTGGAGGGTTGCGAATTCACCCCTCCACTTT. This sequence joins TRBV30 and TRBJ1-6; unclear D gene. Germline V gene lookup returns CDR1 GTSNPN and CDR2 SVGIG (reference sequence). The V end lost 2 bases, the J end lost 7 bases, and 15 bases lay between the germline ends. CDR3 size: 15 residues.

This clone was found a few times. This chain connects TRBV5-6 to TRBJ1-2; D unresolved. V lost 0 bases, J lost 4 bases, and 4 bases lay in between. The germline gives CDR1 SGHDT, CDR2 YYEEEE. This CDR3 contains 12 residues. This chain's CDR3 is CASSLAGYGYTF. DNA of the CDR3: TGTGCCAGCAGCTTGGCCGGCTATGGCTACACCTTC.

This clone occurred a few times. The J gene is TRBJ2-7, the V gene TRBV29-1; 7 bases match TRBD1. The CDR3 has 14 residues. The germline CDR1 and CDR2 sequences are SQVTM and ANQGSEA. V lost 6 bases to trimming and J lost 0 bases; unmatched junction nucleotides: 8. The CDR3 is CSVLTGLSSYEQYF. CDR3 in DNA: TGCAGCGTCCTGACAGGGTTAAGCTCCTACGAGCAGTACTTC.

This chain links TRBV7-9 with TRBJ2-5; 12 bases are a match to TRBD1. The V segment lost 3 bases and the J segment 4 bases; nucleotides outside the gene matches: 9. The germline V gene encodes CDR1 SEHNR and CDR2 FQNEAQ (reference sequence). The CDR3 consists of 17 residues. The CDR3 DNA reads TGTGCCAGCAGCTTTGGGTACCGGGACAGGGGGCGAGAGACCCAGTACTTC. Amino acids: CASSFGYRDRGRETQYF.

This clone has a handful of counts. The CDR3 sequence is CASSIRRGATNNEQFF. The CDR3 region has the DNA TGTGCCAGTAGTATACGGCGGGGGGCGACCAACAATGAGCAGTTCTTC. This chain links TRBV19 with TRBJ2-1; 8 bases map to TRBD2. The CDR3 is 16 amino acids. V lost 2 bases, J lost 5 bases, and 8 bases stayed unmatched. Germline V gene sequence: CDR1 LNHDA, CDR2 SQIVND (reference sequence).

This clone appeared a single time. J is TRBJ2-3 and V is TRBV7-2, with 8 bases that match TRBD2. The V gene end was trimmed by 0 bases and the J gene end by 6 bases; junction bases not matched to a gene: 2. Per germline, CDR1 SGHTA and CDR2 FQGNSA. This CDR3 region has 14 residues. The CDR3 DNA sequence: TGTGCCAGCAGCTTAGCGGGACTAGGTGATACGCAGTATTTT. The encoded protein is CASSLAGLGDTQYF.

The chain joins TRBV27 to TRBJ2-3; TRBD1 matches 8 bases. CDR1 and CDR2 (germline): MNHEY, SMNVEV (reference sequence). The CDR3 is 17 amino acids. The junction had 12 bases not matched to a gene; V was cut back by 5 bases and J by 2 bases. The CDR3 region has the DNA TGTGCCAGCAGTCCTAACCGCCGGGACAGGTCCACAGATACGCAGTATTTT. This gives the protein CASSPNRRDRSTDTQYF.

The J gene is TRBJ1-2, the V gene TRBV10-3; 7 nucleotides line up with TRBD1. This CDR3 region has 15 residues. Germline V gives CDR1 ENHRY, CDR2 SYGVKD. Losses at the gene ends were 2 bases for V and 2 bases for J; bases not matched to a gene: 5. The CDR3 spells CAISEAGGQNYGYTF. The DNA of the CDR3 is TGTGCCATCAGTGAGGCTGGGGGACAGAACTATGGCTACACCTTC.

At least ten counts were recorded for this clone. The chain uses TRBV5-1 and TRBJ1-1, with no clear D. Germline CDR1 and CDR2: SGHRS and YFSETQ. Between the trimmed V and J ends, which lost 4 bases and 0 bases, there was a span of 13 bases. This CDR3 contains 15 residues. The CDR3 spells CASSLIWALNTEAFF. The CDR3 DNA is TGCGCCAGCAGCCTGATTTGGGCCCTGAACACTGAAGCTTTCTTT.

This clone came up a few times. V gene TRBV9 combines with J gene TRBJ1-2, with D perhaps TRBD1 (6 bases). V lost 3 bases and J lost 5, with 8 bases in between. Germline CDR1 reads SGDLS; CDR2 reads YYNGEE. The CDR3 extends over 12 amino acids. This CDR3 reads CASSDRVYGYTF. In nucleotides, the CDR3 is TGTGCCAGCAGCGACAGGGTGTATGGCTACACCTTC.

This clone showed up just a few times. The chain combines TRBV4-2 with TRBJ2-1, with a weak D call TRBD2 (6 bases). This CDR3 has 15 residues. V was shortened by 2 bases and J by 4 bases, with 12 bases between the two germline ends. Per germline, CDR1 LGHNA and CDR2 YNFKEQ. The CDR3 spells CASSQTDGGYNEQFF. CDR3 DNA: TGTGCCAGCAGCCAAACGGACGGGGGATACAATGAGCAGTTCTTC.

The chain links TRBV2 to TRBJ1-5; D gene ambiguous. Germline V gene sequence: CDR1 SNHLY, CDR2 FYNNEI. The CDR3 loop spans 13 amino acids. Trimming removed 6 bases from V and 0 bases from J, with 6 bases in between. This CDR3 reads CASSPYSNQPQHF. In nucleotides, the CDR3 is TGTGCCAGCAGCCCGTATAGCAATCAGCCCCAGCATTTT.

The rearrangement uses TRBV6-1 and TRBJ1-2; tentatively, D is TRBD1 (6 bases). The germline gives CDR1 MNHNS, CDR2 SASEGT. Trimming left V 6 bases short and J 7 bases short, with 21 bases between. CDR3 size: 15 residues. DNA of the CDR3: TGTGCCAGCAGAATAGAAGGGACACGGGCGTCTGGCTACACCTTC. Its protein is CASRIEGTRASGYTF.

The rearrangement uses TRBV6-1 and TRBJ2-1; TRBD2 is a possible D gene (5 bases). V lost 2 bases and J lost 3, with 8 bases in between. The CDR3 spans 14 residues. Looked up from germline, CDR1 is MNHNS and CDR2 is SASEGT. The CDR3 DNA reads TGTGCCAGCAGTGAACTAGCCCACTACAATGAGCAGTTCTTC. Its translation is CASSELAHYNEQFF.

This clone was detected once. The chain recombines TRBV4-3 with TRBJ1-2; D possibly corresponds to TRBD1 (6 bases). CDR3 size: 15 residues. From germline, CDR1 is LGHNA and CDR2 YSLEER. Trimming pared 0 bases from V and 7 bases from J, leaving 15 bases between. The CDR3 loop is CASSQEARGVGGYTF. The CDR3 DNA reads TGCGCCAGCAGCCAAGAGGCCAGGGGCGTTGGTGGCTACACCTTC.

This chain joins TRBV5-6 and TRBJ2-1, with D perhaps TRBD2 (5 bases). V was clipped by 4 bases and J by 6 bases, with 20 bases between them. The germline CDR1 and CDR2 sequences are SGHDT and YYEEEE. This CDR3 comprises 16 residues. CDR3: CASSPVWASLGNEQFF. CDR3 sequence (DNA): TGTGCCAGCAGCCCGGTTTGGGCTAGCTTGGGCAATGAGCAGTTCTTC. The entire variable domain, with the rest obtained from reference TRBV5-6 and TRBJ2-1, is as follows: DAGVTQSPTHLIKTRGQQVTLRCSPKSGHDTVSWYQQALGQGPQFIFQYYEEEERQRGNFPDRFSGHQFPNYSSELNVNALLLGDSALYLCASSPVWASLGNEQFFGPGTRLTVL.

There are a few counts of this clone. The chain couples TRBV5-1 to TRBJ2-5, with D possibly matching TRBD2 (6 bases). Trimming took 0 bases from V and 3 from J, leaving 12 bases between them. Per germline, CDR1 SGHRS and CDR2 YFSETQ. The CDR3 has 15 amino acids. As DNA, the CDR3 is TGCGCCAGCAGCTTGGACGGGGGTGGAAAAGAGACCCAGTACTTC. This translates into CASSLDGGGKETQYF.

This clone came up a few times. The chain joins TRBV6-6 to TRBJ1-2, with 9 bases matching TRBD1. The germline gives CDR1 MNHNY, CDR2 SVGAGI (reference sequence). The CDR3 length is 12 residues. The junction had 2 bases not matched to a gene; V was cut back by 6 bases and J by 6 bases. CDR3 DNA: TGTGCCAGCAGCCGGGACAGGGATGGCTACACCTTC. Translation: CASSRDRDGYTF.

V and J are TRBV10-3 and TRBJ1-6, with TRBD1 matching 8 bases. The germline gives CDR1 ENHRY, CDR2 SYGVKD. The CDR3 is made up of 16 amino acids. V was pared by 10 bases and J by 2 bases, with 10 bases of the junction left unmatched. The CDR3 DNA reads TGTGCCACCAAAGACCAGGGGGCGGCCTATAATTCACCCCTCCACTTT. This translates into CATKDQGAAYNSPLHF.